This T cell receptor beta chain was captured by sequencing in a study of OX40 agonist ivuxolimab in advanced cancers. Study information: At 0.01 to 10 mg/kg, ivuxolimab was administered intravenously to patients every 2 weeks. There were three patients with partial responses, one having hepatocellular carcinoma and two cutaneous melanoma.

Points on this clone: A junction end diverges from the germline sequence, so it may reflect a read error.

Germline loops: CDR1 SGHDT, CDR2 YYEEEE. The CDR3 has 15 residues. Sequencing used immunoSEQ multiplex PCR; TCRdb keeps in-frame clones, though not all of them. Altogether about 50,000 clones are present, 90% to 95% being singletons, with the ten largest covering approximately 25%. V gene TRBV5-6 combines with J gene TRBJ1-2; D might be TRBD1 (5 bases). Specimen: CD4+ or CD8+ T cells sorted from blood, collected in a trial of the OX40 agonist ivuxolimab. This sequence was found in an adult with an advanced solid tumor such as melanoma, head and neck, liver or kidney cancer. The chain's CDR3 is CASTLGPGMGNGYTF. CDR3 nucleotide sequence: TGTGCCAGCACCTTGGGCCCAGGGATGGGTAATGGCTACACCTTC.